This T cell receptor (beta chain) comes out of a study of blood T cell repertoires in COVID-19. Profiled with immunoSEQ multiplex PCR; TCRdb holds only in-frame clones, not every one. The sample holds 200,000 to 250,000 clones, roughly 80% seen once. Germline-derived CDR1 and CDR2 are SGHAT and FQNNGV. Trimming cost V 5 bases and J 6 bases, with 12 bases left between them. The length of the CDR3 is 13 residues. The sequenced material came from peripheral blood. The chain links TRBV11-2 to TRBJ2-3; D is ambiguous. The clonotype was recovered from a woman older than 75 with active or convalescent COVID-19. CDR3: CASSPNLRDTQYF. In DNA form, the CDR3 reads TGTGCCAGCAGCCCAAACCTTCGGGATACGCAGTATTTT.